Reported below is one T cell receptor beta chain. Original methodology: Reference gene primers were amplified, and this amplification served to estimate nucleated cell counts. The repertoire was sequenced with immunoSEQ multiplex PCR; TCRdb's copy has only in-frame clones and lacks some. V, J and clone size derive from that table, while D and trimming were established from the DNA sequence. The profile shows hundreds of thousands of clones, about nine tenths of them singletons. These data originate in a study of blood T cell repertoires in COVID-19. Turning to the study itself: Samples came from the United States, Italy and Spain, spanning acute and convalescent COVID-19. The cDNA or gDNA used as material had been derived from T cells, B-cell-depleted T cells, or PBMCs.

Germline V gene sequence: CDR1 MNHEY, CDR2 SVGAGI. The CDR3 sequence is 15 residues long. With 0 bases removed from V and 5 bases from J, the gap between germline ends came to 10 bases. The receptor's source is a woman in her fifties or sixties who had recovered from COVID-19. The chain joins TRBV6-5 to TRBJ2-2; D is ambiguous. Sequenced material: peripheral blood. The CDR3 loop reads CASSYSIGLTGELFF. The CDR3 nucleotides read TGTGCCAGCAGTTACTCGATCGGGTTGACCGGGGAGCTGTTTTTT.